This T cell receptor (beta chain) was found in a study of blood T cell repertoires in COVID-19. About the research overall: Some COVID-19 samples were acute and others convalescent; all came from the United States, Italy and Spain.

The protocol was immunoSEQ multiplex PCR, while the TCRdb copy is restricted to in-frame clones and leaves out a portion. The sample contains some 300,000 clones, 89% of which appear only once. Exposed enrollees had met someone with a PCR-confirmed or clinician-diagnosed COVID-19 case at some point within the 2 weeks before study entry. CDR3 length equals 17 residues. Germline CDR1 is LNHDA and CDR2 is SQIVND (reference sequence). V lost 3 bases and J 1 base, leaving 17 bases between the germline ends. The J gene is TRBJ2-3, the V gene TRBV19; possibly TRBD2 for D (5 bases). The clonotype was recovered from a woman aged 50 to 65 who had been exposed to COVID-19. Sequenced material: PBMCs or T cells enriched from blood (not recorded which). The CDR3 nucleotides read TGTGCCAGTAGTATCGGCGGGCTGACTCTCGGCACAGATACGCAGTATTTT. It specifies CASSIGGLTLGTDTQYF.